A selection of T cell receptor beta chains follows, all from one sample in a study of blood T cell repertoires in COVID-19. Repertoires were generated with immunoSEQ multiplex PCR, while TCRdb's copy carries only in-frame clones and drops some. The table includes under 300,000 clones, roughly 84% detected once. The sequenced sample was peripheral blood. These receptor sequences come from a middle-aged woman who had recovered from COVID-19. Both conserved end residues are part of each CDR3. D genes are given only for firm matches.

TRBV11-1,TRBJ1-2,-,CASSLAGANYGYTF
TRBV7-9,TRBJ1-4,-,CASSRQARRSDEKLFF
TRBV2,TRBJ2-2,TRBD2,CASSLAGGSGELFF
TRBV7-2,TRBJ2-3,TRBD1,CASSLLTGLTDTQYF
TRBV25-1,TRBJ2-1,-,CASSDFNRGGYNEQFF
TRBV6-5,TRBJ2-3,TRBD1,CASTQDRGTDTQYF
TRBV29-1,TRBJ1-1,-,CSTPGRVNTEAFF
TRBV5-1,TRBJ1-4,TRBD1,CASGYGDGTGNEKLFF
TRBV3-1/TRBV3-2,TRBJ2-5,TRBD1,CASSRQGSVFGTQYF
TRBV12-3/TRBV12-4,TRBJ1-2,-,CASSSGINYGYTF
TRBV28,TRBJ2-7,-,CASSRLGSGYYEQYF
TRBV5-4,TRBJ2-1,TRBD2,CASSTKSTSGEEKFF
TRBV2,TRBJ1-3,TRBD1,CASSESDRRGNTIYF
TRBV25-1,TRBJ2-3,TRBD2,CASSGAGPYADTQYF
TRBV11-2,TRBJ2-3,-,CASSLLRGMSTDTQYF
TRBV29-1,TRBJ2-7,-,CSVVRANEQYF
TRBV27,TRBJ1-4,TRBD1,CASSSLGQGYNEKLFF
TRBV7-2,TRBJ1-6,-,CASSLASSSPLHF
TRBV4-1,TRBJ1-1,-,CASSQVSQGTYRTEAFF
TRBV12-3/TRBV12-4,TRBJ2-7,TRBD1,CASSGQGRGEQYF
TRBV7-2,TRBJ1-6,-,CASSLAWGVAPLHF
TRBV24-1,TRBJ2-2,TRBD2,CATSDLWTSGILGTGELFF
TRBV9,TRBJ2-7,TRBD2,CASSVGPSGGSYEQYF
TRBV4-3,TRBJ2-3,-,CASSQEGTSTDTQYF
TRBV27,TRBJ2-7,-,CASSLGPPYEQYF
TRBV7-9,TRBJ2-1,TRBD2,CASSLLRREWGYNEQFF
TRBV29-1,TRBJ2-7,TRBD1,CSVRTGGNEQYF
TRBV5-4,TRBJ2-5,-,CASHPDRQETQYF
TRBV29-1,TRBJ2-5,TRBD2,CSVAGDGRADRTQYF
TRBV28,TRBJ1-2,TRBD1,CASTSFGTGNGYTF
TRBV15,TRBJ1-4,-,CATGDYNNEKLFF
TRBV11-3,TRBJ1-3,TRBD1,CASTGTDGNTIYF
TRBV7-9,TRBJ2-4,TRBD1,CASSLPGQGTMAKNIQYF
TRBV7-3,TRBJ1-6,-,CASSAISSYNSPLHF
TRBV5-1,TRBJ2-2,-,CASSLQGPGELFF
TRBV14,TRBJ1-2,-,CASSQGGGYGYTF
TRBV19,TRBJ1-2,-,CASSILVGGLVYGYTF
TRBV15,TRBJ1-5,TRBD1,CATRKTGSNQPQHF
TRBV7-9,TRBJ2-5,-,CASTPTRGTAQETQYF
TRBV24-1,TRBJ2-3,TRBD2,CATSPSAGNTDTQYF
TRBV6-5,TRBJ2-5,TRBD1,CATQGQGIRETQYF